One TCR beta chain is described in this entry. Antigen specificity is unknown. The data stem from a study of T cell repertoires in cytomegalovirus infection. MiXCR, run by TCRdb on the reads, gives a single entry per CDR3 protein. The repertoire holds about half a million distinct CDR3 sequences, with 25% to 35% as singletons. This CDR3 has 17 amino acids. The V segment lost 3 bases and the J segment 1 base; nucleotides outside the gene matches: 9. Germline V gene lookup returns CDR1 LNHDA and CDR2 SQIVND (reference sequence). The sample in question was cultured PBMCs, obtained from culture after CMV antigen stimulation. The genes are TRBV19 and TRBJ2-4; 7 bases fit TRBD2. The sequence came from a human donor in good health (CMV status not recorded). Some clones in this sample may be carry-over from other donors' samples. CDR3 nucleotides: TGTGCCAGTAGTATGGGTATGGCGGGAGTTGCCAAAAACATTCAGTACTTC. This encodes CASSMGMAGVAKNIQYF. The full variable domain, its missing parts supplied by reference TRBV19 and TRBJ2-4, is DGGITQSPKYLFRKEGQNVTLSCEQNLNHDAMYWYRQDPGQGLRLIYYSQIVNDFQKGDIAEGYSVSREKKESFPLTVTSAQKNPTAFYLCASSMGMAGVAKNIQYFGAGTRLSVL.